The 30 T cell receptor beta chains given below trace back to one sample, sequenced in a study of PD-1 blockade in classical Hodgkin lymphoma. Every patient relapsed after autologous stem cell transplantation, and brentuximab vedotin exposure varied. Measured with immunoSEQ multiplex PCR; TCRdb has only the in-frame clones, and not every one. The sample shows 20,000 to 25,000 clones, around 64% of them seen only once. The source material was peripheral blood mononuclear cells (PBMCs), sampled at baseline. Source of these receptors: a human donor with classical Hodgkin lymphoma.

This clone was counted between two and nine times. The V call is TRBV30, the J call TRBJ1-1; D not resolved. Trimming shortened V by 3 bases and J by 4 bases, and 12 bases separated the two germline ends. CDR3 size: 13 residues. In germline, CDR1 is GTSNPN, CDR2 SVGIG (reference sequence). CDR3 in amino acids: CAWRIWGGTEAFF. The CDR3 nucleotides read TGTGCCTGGAGGATATGGGGTGGCACTGAAGCTTTCTTT.

This chain connects TRBV4-3 to TRBJ1-4; D is perhaps TRBD1 (6 bases). CDR3 length equals 14 residues. Trimming pared 0 bases from V and 8 bases from J, leaving 10 bases between. Germline V gene data show CDR1 as LGHNA and CDR2 as YSLEER. CDR3 sequence: CASSQDRTGEKLFF. The DNA of the CDR3 is TGCGCCAGCAGCCAAGATCGAACAGGGGAAAAACTGTTTTTT.

As for this clone: Other DNA variants within this sample encode the same CDR3. CDR3 DNA: TGTGCCAGTAGTATTCTCTCTGGAAACACCATATATTTT. Its protein product is CASSILSGNTIYF. The chain is built from TRBV19 and TRBJ1-3; unclear D gene. CDR1 and CDR2 (germline): LNHDA, SQIVND (reference sequence). V dropped 3 bases and J dropped 0 bases, with 3 bases sitting between them. The CDR3 contains 13 residues.

The gene calls are TRBV6-5 and TRBJ1-1; TRBD1 might be the D (6 bases). The CDR3 spans 13 residues. The germline gives CDR1 MNHEY, CDR2 SVGAGI. The V gene lost 6 bases and the J gene lost 5 bases, with 13 bases spanning the gap. CDR3 in amino acids: CASRRGGGTEAFF. CDR3 in DNA: TGTGCCAGCAGGAGAGGGGGAGGAACTGAAGCTTTCTTT.

The gene calls are TRBV5-6 and TRBJ2-7; a weak D match, TRBD1 (5 bases). CDR1 and CDR2 from the germline V gene are SGHDT and YYEEEE. The CDR3 runs 13 residues. V lost 6 bases, J lost 7 bases, and 17 bases lay in between. The CDR3 loop is CASTSTPSGEQYF. The CDR3 DNA sequence: TGTGCCAGCACCAGTACCCCCTCAGGGGAGCAGTACTTC.

This clone was recorded only once. The chain couples TRBV19 to TRBJ1-2, with 11 bases lining up with TRBD1. The germline V gene encodes CDR1 LNHDA and CDR2 SQIVND (reference sequence). The CDR3 is made up of 18 amino acids. V was clipped by 0 bases and J by 5 bases; unmatched bases: 11. In DNA, the CDR3 is TGTGCCAGTAGTATAGATCGACGGACAGGGGGCTTGGCATATGGCTACACCTTC. Encoded protein: CASSIDRRTGGLAYGYTF.

This clone was seen ten or more times. The V call is TRBV5-4, the J call TRBJ1-4, with 10 positions matching TRBD1. The CDR3 runs to 16 residues. V shed 1 base, J shed 3 bases, and the junction held 3 bases outside the gene matches. Germline V gene sequence: CDR1 SGHNT, CDR2 YYREEE (reference sequence). Here the CDR3 reads CASSLRTGGSNEKLFF. Written as DNA, the CDR3 is TGTGCCAGCAGCTTGAGGACAGGGGGATCTAATGAAAAACTGTTTTTT.

This clone was recorded a few times. CDR3 in amino acids: CASSEAGIRSNAGNTIYF. The CDR3 region has the DNA TGTGCCAGCAGTGAAGCCGGGATACGATCAAACGCTGGAAACACCATATATTTT. The V call is TRBV2, the J call TRBJ1-3; D unresolved. The CDR3 runs 18 residues. V lost 0 bases, J lost 2 bases, and 17 bases lay in between. Germline CDR1 SNHLY, CDR2 FYNNEI.

CDR3 sequence (DNA): TGTGCCAGCAGCGTAAAAGGGGAAATAGCGGGAGGGCCCACAGATACGCAGTATTTT. Encoded protein: CASSVKGEIAGGPTDTQYF. The chain carries TRBV9 and TRBJ2-3; TRBD2 agrees at 11 bases. Per germline, CDR1 SGDLS and CDR2 YYNGEE. The CDR3 is made up of 19 amino acids. Trimming took 1 base from V and 2 from J; bases not matched to a gene: 12.

V gene TRBV9 combines with J gene TRBJ2-5; 8 nucleotides align to TRBD2. Germline V gives CDR1 SGDLS, CDR2 YYNGEE. V lost 4 bases and J lost 13; bases outside the gene matches: 15. The CDR3 loop spans 14 amino acids. The CDR3 sequence: CASSPGGGHPDRYF. The CDR3 coding sequence is TGTGCCAGCAGCCCGGGGGGGGGACACCCAGATAGGTACTTC.

In this sample, this clone turned up a few times. The rearrangement uses TRBV5-1 and TRBJ1-1, with no clear D. CDR1 SGHRS and CDR2 YFSETQ come from the germline V gene. This CDR3 comprises 15 residues. Trimming pared 0 bases from V and 1 base from J, leaving 10 bases between. CDR3 nucleotide sequence: TGCGCCAGCAGCTTGGATCTACGGGGGAACACTGAAGCTTTCTTT. It codes for CASSLDLRGNTEAFF. The full variable domain, rest sourced from reference TRBV5-1 and TRBJ1-1, is KAGVTQTPRYLIKTRGQQVTLSCSPISGHRSVSWYQQTPGQGLQFLFEYFSETQRNKGNFPGRFSGRQFSNSRSEMNVSTLELGDSALYLCASSLDLRGNTEAFFGQGTRLTVV.

This clone was observed a single time. The chain links TRBV5-6 to TRBJ2-7, with 7 positions matching TRBD1. This CDR3 has 14 amino acids. CDR1 is SGHDT, CDR2 YYEEEE, per germline. Losses at the gene ends were 5 bases for V and 1 base for J; bases not matched to a gene: 6. The DNA of the CDR3 is TGTGCCAGCAGGATACTACAGGGGTCCTACGAGCAGTACTTC. Amino acids: CASRILQGSYEQYF.

The chain uses TRBV18 and TRBJ2-1, with TRBD2 as a possible D gene (5 bases). Trimming removed 2 bases at V and 2 bases at J, with 10 bases between. This CDR3 is 15 amino acids long. Germline V gene lookup returns CDR1 KGHSH and CDR2 LQKENI. The CDR3 region is CASSPEVATYNEQFF. The CDR3 DNA reads TGTGCCAGCTCACCAGAGGTAGCGACCTACAATGAGCAGTTCTTC. Using reference TRBV18 and TRBJ2-1 for the parts outside the CDR3, the full variable domain is NAGVMQNPRHLVRRRGQEARLRCSPMKGHSHVYWYRQLPEEGLKFMVYLQKENIIDESGMPKERFSAEFPKEGPSILRIQQVVRGDSAAYFCASSPEVATYNEQFFGPGTRLTVL.

The CDR3 nucleotides are TGCAGCGAGGGGTCGTACAATGAGCAGTTCTTC. The encoded protein is CSEGSYNEQFF. The V call is TRBV29-1, the J call TRBJ2-1, with D possibly being TRBD1 (5 bases). Trimming stripped 7 bases from V and 4 bases from J, with 8 bases between. The CDR3 extends over 11 amino acids. The germline CDR1 and CDR2 sequences are SQVTM and ANQGSEA.

The chain uses TRBV2 and TRBJ1-2; D is undetermined. Germline V gene data show CDR1 as SNHLY and CDR2 as FYNNEI. V was trimmed by 0 bases and J by 0 bases, leaving 11 bases between them. The CDR3 runs to 16 residues. The CDR3: CASSEASLVANYGYTF. The CDR3 DNA reads as TGTGCCAGCAGTGAAGCTTCCCTTGTAGCTAACTATGGCTACACCTTC. The variable domain in full, completed from reference TRBV2 and TRBJ1-2, reads EPEVTQTPSHQVTQMGQEVILRCVPISNHLYFYWYRQILGQKVEFLVSFYNNEISEKSEIFDDQFSVERPDGSNFTLKIRSTKLEDSAMYFCASSEASLVANYGYTFGSGTRLTVV.

The chain recombines TRBV28 with TRBJ1-1, with D possibly being TRBD1 (5 bases). V dropped 0 bases and J dropped 5 bases, with 13 bases sitting between them. The CDR3 is made up of 15 amino acids. Germline V gene sequence: CDR1 MDHEN, CDR2 SYDVKM. The CDR3 nucleotides are TGTGCCAGCAGTTTATGGGGGTCGGGGGATACTGAAGCTTTCTTT. This sequence encodes CASSLWGSGDTEAFF.

The rearrangement links TRBV5-4 to TRBJ2-6; D gene unclear. Germline CDR1 and CDR2: SGHNT and YYREEE (reference sequence). V shed 1 base and J shed 4 bases, with 15 bases lying between them. The CDR3 runs 17 residues. The DNA for the CDR3 is TGTGCCAGCAGCTTGTTTTATGGGGAAAGGGGGGCCAACGTCCTGACTTTC. Its translation is CASSLFYGERGANVLTF.

J is TRBJ1-2 and V is TRBV6-6, with D perhaps matching TRBD1 (5 bases). Germline CDR1 and CDR2: MNHNY and SVGAGI (reference sequence). The CDR3 has 13 residues. V dropped 10 bases and J dropped 6 bases, with 18 bases sitting between them. CDR3 in DNA: TGTGCCACCTCGCCCCGGACAACGAATGGCTACACCTTC. It is translated as CATSPRTTNGYTF.

This clone was picked up a small number of times. The rearrangement links TRBV29-1 to TRBJ2-7, with 10 bases lining up with TRBD1. CDR3 size: 14 residues. V gave up 7 bases and J gave up 3 bases; unmatched junction bases: 9. Looked up from germline, CDR1 is SQVTM and CDR2 is ANQGSEA. The CDR3 sequence is CSGRTGTGVYEQYF. CDR3 bases: TGCAGCGGGCGTACCGGGACAGGGGTCTACGAGCAGTACTTC.

In its sample, this clone was seen once. The chain uses TRBV30 and TRBJ1-2, with D hard to call. CDR1 and CDR2 from the germline V gene are GTSNPN and SVGIG (reference sequence). Trimming cost V 2 bases and J 8 bases, with 18 bases left between them. This CDR3 region has 14 residues. CDR3 sequence: CAWSLTLEGGGYTF. In DNA form, the CDR3 reads TGTGCCTGGAGTCTTACTCTAGAGGGCGGCGGCTACACCTTC.

The chain joins TRBV18 to TRBJ2-1; the D gene is possibly TRBD1 (6 bases). Between the trimmed V and J ends, which lost 9 bases and 3 bases, there was a span of 15 bases. This CDR3 has 14 residues. Looked up from germline, CDR1 is KGHSH and CDR2 is LQKENI. The CDR3 DNA reads as TGTGCCAGTTCCACCCGGGACAACTACAATGAGCAGTTCTTC. Translating it yields CASSTRDNYNEQFF.

This chain uses TRBV2 with TRBJ1-3; possibly TRBD1 for D (6 bases). This CDR3 region has 17 residues. Trimming pared 0 bases from V and 5 bases from J, leaving 17 bases between. Germline CDR1 and CDR2: SNHLY and FYNNEI. CDR3 sequence reads: CASSEAFWGRRRNTIYF. CDR3 DNA sequence: TGTGCCAGCAGTGAAGCATTCTGGGGGCGCCGAAGAAACACCATATATTTT.

The chain is built from TRBV28 and TRBJ1-1, with TRBD1 as a possible D gene (6 bases). The CDR3 runs 16 residues. V gave up 2 bases and J gave up 7 bases, with 20 bases separating them. Germline V CDR1 and CDR2: MDHEN, SYDVKM. The CDR3 DNA sequence: TGTGCCAGCAGTTTAGGGGGGGGCAGGGTCGGGAATGAAGCTTTCTTT. Translation gives CASSLGGGRVGNEAFF.

This rearrangement joins TRBV19 to TRBJ1-5; D might be TRBD1 (6 bases). The V gene lost 6 bases and the J gene lost 3 bases, with 12 bases spanning the gap. Germline V CDR1 and CDR2: LNHDA, SQIVND (reference sequence). This CDR3 region has 14 residues. CDR3 sequence (DNA): TGTGCCAGTAGGACACAGGGTACCAATCAGCCCCAGCATTTT. Translating gives CASRTQGTNQPQHF.

Remarks on this clone: Sequence at one end of the junction differs from germline and may be a read error. The chain couples TRBV7-8 to TRBJ1-1; the D is unclear. Germline V gives CDR1 SGHVS, CDR2 FQNEAQ. The CDR3 runs to 15 residues. The CDR3 loop reads CASSLLDTPNAEAFF. In DNA form, the CDR3 reads TGTGCCAGCAGCTTACTTGACACCCCGAACGCTGAAGCTTTCTTT.

This clone was recorded only once. The CDR3 nucleotides read TGCGCCAGCAGCTCGGACAGGGGGAATAACTATGGCTACACCTTC. This sequence encodes CASSSDRGNNYGYTF. The chain uses TRBV5-1 and TRBJ1-2; 10 positions agree with TRBD1. The CDR3 is 15 amino acids. Losses at the gene ends were 3 bases for V and 1 base for J; bases not matched to a gene: 3. Germline CDR1 SGHRS, CDR2 YFSETQ.

The J gene is TRBJ2-1, the V gene TRBV29-1; D is perhaps TRBD1 or TRBD2 (6 bases each). CDR1 is SQVTM and CDR2 is ANQGSEA in the germline V gene. This CDR3 contains 17 residues. The V end lost 5 bases, the J end lost 4 bases, and 24 bases lay between the germline ends. CDR3 nucleotides: TGCAGCGTTCCCGGGGGCACAGGGAAAGTGCAGTACAATGAGCAGTTCTTC. This codes for CSVPGGTGKVQYNEQFF.

The count of this clone is one. The chain uses TRBV7-2 and TRBJ2-1, with D possibly being TRBD2 (5 bases). Germline lookup yields CDR1 SGHTA and CDR2 FQGNSA. The CDR3 loop spans 14 amino acids. The ends were cut back, 7 bases at V and 6 bases at J, with 16 bases in the middle. DNA for the CDR3: TGTGCCAGCACAACGGGATACGCTACCAATGAGCAGTTCTTC. Its protein is CASTTGYATNEQFF.

The CDR3: CSVGRGYV. The CDR3 DNA sequence: TGCAGCGTTGGCAGGGGGTACGTC. The chain carries TRBV29-1 and TRBJ2-7, with D perhaps matching TRBD1 (6 bases). Trimming cost V 4 bases and J 12 bases, with 7 bases left between them. The CDR3 has 8 amino acids. From germline, CDR1 is SQVTM and CDR2 ANQGSEA.

The chain couples TRBV5-6 to TRBJ2-7; 11 positions agree with TRBD1. The V gene end was trimmed by 0 bases and the J gene end by 4 bases; junction bases not matched to a gene: 12. CDR3 length: 18 amino acids. From germline, CDR1 is SGHDT and CDR2 YYEEEE. In nucleotides, the CDR3 is TGTGCCAGCAGCTTGGGAGGGGACAGGGGGTCGAAAGTATACGAGCAGTACGTC. Translating gives CASSLGGDRGSKVYEQYV.